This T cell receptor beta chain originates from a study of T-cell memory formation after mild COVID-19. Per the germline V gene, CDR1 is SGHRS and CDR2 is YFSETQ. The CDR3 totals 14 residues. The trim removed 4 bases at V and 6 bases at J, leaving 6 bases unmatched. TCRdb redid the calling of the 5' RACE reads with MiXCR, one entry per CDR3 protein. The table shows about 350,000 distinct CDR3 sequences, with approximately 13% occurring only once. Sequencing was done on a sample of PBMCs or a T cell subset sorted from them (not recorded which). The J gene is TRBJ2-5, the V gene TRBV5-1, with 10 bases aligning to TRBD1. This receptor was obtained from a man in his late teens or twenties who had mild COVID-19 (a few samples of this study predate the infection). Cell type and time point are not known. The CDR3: CASSAGQGMKTQYF. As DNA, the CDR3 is TGCGCCAGCAGCGCGGGACAGGGGATGAAGACCCAGTACTTC.